This T cell receptor beta chain derives from a study of cytotoxic CD8 clonotypes in ibrutinib-treated CLL. Repertoires were generated with immunoSEQ multiplex PCR, while TCRdb's copy carries only in-frame clones and drops some. Here the sample spans 200,000 or so clones, more than 70% being singletons. This CDR3 is 17 amino acids long. The germline CDR1 and CDR2 sequences are KGHSH and LQKENI. Germline trimming cut 3 bases from V and 2 bases from J; bases unmatched to any gene: 8. Note on this clone: The antigen is not known.

Broader study findings: On treatment, the uncommon public clonotypes contracted or remained stable.

This clonotype originated in a human donor with chronic lymphocytic leukemia. This chain joins TRBV18 and TRBJ1-1; TRBD1 matches 11 bases. The sample in question was PBMCs, obtained after 12 months of ibrutinib treatment. Here the CDR3 reads CASSPREGTGGNTEAFF. The CDR3, as DNA: TGTGCCAGCTCACCCCGAGAGGGGACAGGGGGAAACACTGAAGCTTTCTTT.